The present T cell receptor (beta chain) was sequenced within a study of control samples from healthy donors and cancer patients. The protocol was immunoSEQ multiplex PCR, while the TCRdb copy is restricted to in-frame clones and leaves out a portion. The table records fewer than 85,000 clones, 85% to 95% of them present only once. The CDR3 length is 13 residues. V was shortened by 4 bases and J by 6 bases, with 11 bases between the two germline ends. CDR1 and CDR2 from the germline V gene are SGHKS and YYEKEE (reference sequence). The chain has TRBV5-5 and TRBJ2-1, with unresolved D. The clonotype originates from a woman aged 60-75 years in good health. Sequencing was done on a sample of blood. In nucleotides, the CDR3 is TGTGCCAGCAGCCCGAGTAGGGTCAATGAGCAGTTCTTC. It translates to CASSPSRVNEQFF.